The rows below give T cell receptor beta chains drawn from one sample of a study of blood T cell repertoires in COVID-19. This table comes from immunoSEQ multiplex PCR, and its TCRdb copy is limited to in-frame clones, with some not included. The sample carries about 50,000 clones, over 70% recorded once. Sequencing input: peripheral blood. The receptors derive from an elderly woman with COVID-19, enrolled during active disease. Each CDR3 is given with its conserved first and last residue. A D gene is named only where the DNA matches it firmly. Clone size is not always given. Where it is, it says once, few, many or a class for expanded clones.

d_call j_call v_call clone_size cdr3_nt cdr3_aa
NA TRBJ1-5 TRBV7-2 NA TGTGCCAGCAGTCACAGGAATCAGCCCCAGCATTTT CASSHRNQPQHF
NA TRBJ1-4 TRBV28 NA TGTGCCAGCAGGCCGTGGAGGGGCCGGAATGAAAAACTGTTTTTT CASRPWRGRNEKLFF
NA TRBJ1-6 TRBV5-5 NA TGTGCCAGCAGCCCCTGGACAGCCGCTTACTATAATTCACCCCTCCACTTT CASSPWTAAYYNSPLHF
TRBD1 TRBJ1-1 TRBV18 NA TGTGCCAGCTCATGGGGACAGTCAAACACTGAAGCTTTCTTT CASSWGQSNTEAFF
NA TRBJ1-5 TRBV5-1 NA TGCGCCAGCAGCTTGTCGGGGGATAGCAATCAGCCCCAGCATTTT CASSLSGDSNQPQHF
NA TRBJ2-3 TRBV7-9 NA TGTGCCAGCAGCAGACACCGAAATAGCACAGATACGCAGTATTTT CASSRHRNSTDTQYF
TRBD1 TRBJ2-2 TRBV7-9 NA TGTGCCAGCAGCGCCCGGGACAGGGGGCCCGGGGAGCTGTTTTTT CASSARDRGPGELFF
TRBD2 TRBJ2-1 TRBV6-6 NA TGTGCCAGCAGGGACCCTGAGCGGGGGGGCTACAATGAGCAGTTCTTC CASRDPERGGYNEQFF
TRBD2 TRBJ2-7 TRBV28 NA TGTGCCAGCAGAGTAGCGGGTACCTACGAGCAGTACTTC CASRVAGTYEQYF
TRBD1 TRBJ2-3 TRBV14 NA TGTGCCAGCAGCCAAGTGAGATGGGACAGGCCAAGCACAGATACGCAGTATTTT CASSQVRWDRPSTDTQYF
TRBD1 TRBJ1-2 TRBV6-5 NA TGTGCCAGCAGTACCGGACAGGGTGCTAACTATGGCTACACCTTC CASSTGQGANYGYTF
TRBD1 TRBJ2-2 TRBV24-1 NA TGTGCCACCAGTGATCGGACAGGGTCGAGGGCCGGGGAGCTGTTTTTT CATSDRTGSRAGELFF
NA TRBJ2-6 TRBV6-1 NA TGTGCCAGCAGTGAAGTAGACGGGGGAGGTGGGGCCAACGTCCTGACTTTC CASSEVDGGGGANVLTF
TRBD2 TRBJ2-2 TRBV27 NA TGTGCCAGCAGTTCGGGACTAGCGTTGAACACCGGGGAGCTGTTTTTT CASSSGLALNTGELFF
NA TRBJ1-1 TRBV29-1 NA TGCAGCGTTGGACAGTTCGGTAAGCGAGCTTTCTTT CSVGQFGKRAFF
NA TRBJ2-5 TRBV18 NA TGTGCCAGCTCGGCAGGACTGCAAGAGACCCAGTACTTC CASSAGLQETQYF
TRBD1 TRBJ1-2 TRBV6-5 few TGTGCCAGCAGCCAGGACAGGGTCGCTAACTATGGCTACACCTTC CASSQDRVANYGYTF
NA TRBJ2-7 TRBV7-6 NA TGTGCCAGCAGCTTAGCGCCGAACATGGGGGCCTCAATAATCTACGAGCAGTACTTC CASSLAPNMGASIIYEQYF
TRBD2 TRBJ2-3 TRBV7-2 NA TGTGCCAGCAGCTCGACTAGCGGGAGCCCCCAGAGTACGCAGTATTTT CASSSTSGSPQSTQYF
TRBD1 TRBJ1-5 TRBV28 once TGTGCCAGCAGTGGGTCGGACAGGGGACAAAATCAGCCCCAGCATTTT CASSGSDRGQNQPQHF
TRBD1 TRBJ2-7 TRBV5-4 NA TGTGCCAGCAGCTCGAAGGGACAGCCCTACGAGCAGTACTTC CASSSKGQPYEQYF
TRBD2 TRBJ2-3 TRBV19 NA TGTGCCAGTAGTCCAAGACGGGGGGGGAAGATCACAGATACGCAGTATTTT CASSPRRGGKITDTQYF
NA TRBJ1-2 TRBV11-2 NA TGTGCCAGCGCGGAACACACCAGGGGATTTGGCTACACCTTC CASAEHTRGFGYTF
TRBD1 TRBJ1-2 TRBV27 NA TGTGCCAGCAGTTCATTCGGGGCCCAAGGGACAGGGGTCACCTTC CASSSFGAQGTGVTF
TRBD2 TRBJ2-2 TRBV11-3 few TGTGCCAGCAGCTTTATGGGTAGCGGGCGGACCGGGGAGCTGTTTTTT CASSFMGSGRTGELFF
NA TRBJ1-1 TRBV3-1/TRBV3-2 once TGTGCCAGCAGCCAAGTTGCCGGAGCGACTGAAGCTTTCTTT CASSQVAGATEAFF
NA TRBJ1-2 TRBV21-1 NA TGTGCCAGCAGCAAAGGGAGTGGTGGCTACACCTTC CASSKGSGGYTF
NA TRBJ1-3 TRBV2 NA TGTGCCAGCACTCCCCCCGGGGTCGGTCAAAACACCATATATTTT CASTPPGVGQNTIYF
TRBD1 TRBJ1-6 TRBV5-1 NA TGCGCCAGCAGACCGGGGACAGTCCCATCACCCCTCCACTTT CASRPGTVPSPLHF
TRBD1 TRBJ1-4 TRBV9 NA TGTGCCAGCAGCGTAGGACAGGGGGCGCGGGCTAATGAAAAACTGTTTTTT CASSVGQGARANEKLFF
NA TRBJ2-5 TRBV6-6 NA TGTGCCAGCACCCGAGAATTCCAAGAGACCCAGTACTTC CASTREFQETQYF
TRBD2 TRBJ2-3 TRBV19 NA TGTGCCAGTAGTAGACTAGCGGGGGGCCTCCCTAGCACAGATACGCAGTATTTT CASSRLAGGLPSTDTQYF
TRBD2 TRBJ2-2 TRBV7-2 NA TGTGCCAGCAGCCCCCGGGGACTAGCGGGACGCACCGGGGAGCTGTTTTTT CASSPRGLAGRTGELFF
TRBD1 TRBJ1-5 TRBV3-1/TRBV3-2 NA TGTGCCAGCAGCCCTCGGACAGGGTATCAGCCCCAGCATTTT CASSPRTGYQPQHF
NA TRBJ1-5 TRBV5-1 NA TGCGCCAGCCCACCGGAACGACATAGCAATCAGCCCCAGCATTTT CASPPERHSNQPQHF
TRBD1 TRBJ1-2 TRBV18 NA TGTGCCAGCTCACCACCGATGACAGGGGGCAACTATGGCTACACCTTC CASSPPMTGGNYGYTF
NA TRBJ1-1 TRBV28 NA TGTGCCAGCATAGGATCAATAGCCACTGAAGCTTTCTTT CASIGSIATEAFF
TRBD1 TRBJ1-1 TRBV5-1 NA TGCGCCAGCAGCTTACGGACAGGGGGCGCGTCTTTCTTT CASSLRTGGASFF
NA TRBJ1-5 TRBV30 NA TGTGCCTGGAGTGGGCCTGGGGGGGGAAGCAATCAGCCCCAGCATTTT CAWSGPGGGSNQPQHF
TRBD1 TRBJ1-6 TRBV6-5 NA TGTGCCAGCAATCCACAGGGGGCTAATTCACCCCTCCACTTT CASNPQGANSPLHF
TRBD1 TRBJ1-1 TRBV19 NA TGTGCCAGTAGCCGGACAGGGTTGAACACTGAAGCTTTCTTT CASSRTGLNTEAFF
NA TRBJ1-2 TRBV11-1 NA TGTGCCAGCAGCTTCGGGGGGCGAGCTAATGGCTACACCTTC CASSFGGRANGYTF
NA TRBJ1-2 TRBV11-2 NA TGTGCCAGCAGCCCTCCCGGGACATCGCATGGCTACACCTTC CASSPPGTSHGYTF
NA TRBJ1-1 TRBV28 NA TGTGCCAGCAGTTTATACATCAGGGCCCAGAACACTGAAGCTTTCTTT CASSLYIRAQNTEAFF
TRBD2 TRBJ2-1 TRBV5-1 NA TGCGCCAGCAGCTCGCAATTTACTAGCGGGAGCAGGGGTGAGCAGTTCTTC CASSSQFTSGSRGEQFF
TRBD1 TRBJ1-5 TRBV28 once TGTGCCAGCAGTCCGAGGAGGGACAGGTCCGCAAGCAATCAGCCCCAGCATTTT CASSPRRDRSASNQPQHF
TRBD1 TRBJ1-5 TRBV18 NA TGTGCCAGCTCACCACGACAGGGCGGCAATCAGCCCCAGCATTTT CASSPRQGGNQPQHF
TRBD2 TRBJ2-7 TRBV27 NA TGTGCCAGCAGTTTATTTGGGCGGGGGTACGAGCAGTACTTC CASSLFGRGYEQYF
TRBD1 TRBJ1-2 TRBV30 once TGTGCCTGGAGTGTTGGGACAGGGCACGGCTACACCTTC CAWSVGTGHGYTF
NA TRBJ1-1 TRBV10-1 NA TGCGCCAGCAGAGGGGAATCCACTGAAGCTTTCTTT CASRGESTEAFF
TRBD1 TRBJ2-2 TRBV4-1 NA TGCGCCAGCAGCCATCACGGGACAGGGGACACCGGGGAGCTGTTTTTT CASSHHGTGDTGELFF
NA TRBJ2-2 TRBV15 NA TGTGCCACCAGCAGAACTCGAAACGGGGAGCTGTTTTTT CATSRTRNGELFF
NA TRBJ2-7 TRBV19 NA TGTGCCAGTAGTTTCAACTGGGACTCCATTTCCTACGAGCAGTACTTC CASSFNWDSISYEQYF
NA TRBJ1-2 TRBV5-4 NA TGTGCCAGCAGCTCCAGTACTCCTCCGGGCTATGGCTACACCTTC CASSSSTPPGYGYTF
TRBD2 TRBJ2-2 TRBV4-2 NA TGTGCCAGCAGCCTTAGACTAGCGGACAACACCGGGGAGCTGTTTTTT CASSLRLADNTGELFF
NA TRBJ2-5 TRBV18 NA TGTGCCAGCTCACCCGGGATAGAAGAGACCCAGTACTTC CASSPGIEETQYF
TRBD1 TRBJ1-1 TRBV27 medium-sized TGTGCCAGCAGTTCATACAGGGGTTCAGGCACTGAAGCTTTCTTT CASSSYRGSGTEAFF
NA TRBJ2-7 TRBV7-6 NA TGTGCCAGCAGCTTAGGCACGGGACACCCCTACGAGCAGTACTTC CASSLGTGHPYEQYF